The 3 T cell receptor beta chains listed next were all sequenced from one sample in a study of Ad26.COV2.S vaccination and SARS-CoV-2 variants. Stated treatment: 15 to 20 received Ad26.COV2.S at low or high dose, single or two shots; 5 received placebo; per-sample allocation not given. On day 63 after the first injection, vaccine and placebo recipients gave samples. Generated by immunoSEQ multiplex PCR, the TCRdb table keeps only in-frame clones and is missing some. The sample holds over 300,000 clones; 83% are singletons and the top ten take roughly 7.4%. Sequencing was performed on peripheral blood, taken in a trial of Ad26.COV2.S vaccine versus placebo. These receptors were obtained from a person between 18 and 60 years old who received the Ad26.COV2.S COVID-19 vaccine or a placebo.

The rearrangement links TRBV2 to TRBJ2-1; no definite D call. The V and J ends lost 6 bases and 4 bases respectively, with 7 bases between them. The CDR3 is 12 residues long. Per the germline V gene, CDR1 is SNHLY and CDR2 is FYNNEI. In nucleotides, the CDR3 is TGTGCCAGCAGCGTTCGATACAATGAGCAGTTCTTC. Translation gives CASSVRYNEQFF.

This chain joins TRBV4-3 and TRBJ1-3; D perhaps matches TRBD1 (6 bases). The CDR3 extends over 17 amino acids. Germline-derived CDR1 and CDR2 are LGHNA and YSLEER. Trimming pared 0 bases from V and 4 bases from J, leaving 16 bases between. The CDR3 nucleotides read TGCGCCAGCAGCCAAGAAGTGGGGGGCAGTTGGGGAAACACCATATATTTT. Translating gives CASSQEVGGSWGNTIYF.

This clone showed up just once. The V gene is TRBV7-9, the J gene TRBJ2-3; TRBD2 matches at 9 bases. This CDR3 spans 16 amino acids. The germline V gene has CDR1 SEHNR and CDR2 FQNEAQ (reference sequence). V lost 5 bases, J lost 5 bases, and 11 bases stayed unmatched. The CDR3 spells CASSPVLAGSQDTQYF. CDR3 DNA sequence: TGTGCCAGCAGCCCCGTCCTAGCGGGGAGTCAAGATACGCAGTATTTT.